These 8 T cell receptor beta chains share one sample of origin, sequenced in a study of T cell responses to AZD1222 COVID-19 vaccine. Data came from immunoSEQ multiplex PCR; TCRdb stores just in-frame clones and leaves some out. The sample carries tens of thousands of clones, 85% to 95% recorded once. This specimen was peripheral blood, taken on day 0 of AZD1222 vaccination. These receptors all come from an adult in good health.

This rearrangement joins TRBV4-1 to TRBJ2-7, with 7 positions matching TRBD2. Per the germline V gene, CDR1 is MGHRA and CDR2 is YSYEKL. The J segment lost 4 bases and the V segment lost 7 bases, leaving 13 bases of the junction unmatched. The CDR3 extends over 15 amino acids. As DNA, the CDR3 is TGCGCCAGCAAGGGCCTTCCATCAGCGGGGTACGAGCAGTACTTC. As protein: CASKGLPSAGYEQYF.

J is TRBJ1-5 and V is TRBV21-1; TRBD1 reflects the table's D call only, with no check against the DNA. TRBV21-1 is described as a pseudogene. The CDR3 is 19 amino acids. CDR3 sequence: CASSKGGTGGAKGNQPQHF. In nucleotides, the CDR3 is TGTGCCAGCAGCAAAGGGGGGACAGGGGGCGCGAAAGGCAATCAGCCCCAGCATTTT.

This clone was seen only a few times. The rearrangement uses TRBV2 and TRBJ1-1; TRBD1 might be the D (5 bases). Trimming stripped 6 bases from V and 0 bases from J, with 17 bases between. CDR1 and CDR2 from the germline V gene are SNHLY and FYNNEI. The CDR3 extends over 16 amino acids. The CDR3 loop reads CASSSDMGRLNTEAFF. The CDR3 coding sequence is TGTGCCAGCAGCAGTGATATGGGGCGGCTGAACACTGAAGCTTTCTTT.

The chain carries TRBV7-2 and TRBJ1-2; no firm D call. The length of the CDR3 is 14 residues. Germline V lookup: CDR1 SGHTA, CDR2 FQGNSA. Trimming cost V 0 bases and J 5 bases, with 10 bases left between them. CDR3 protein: CASSLAGSQYGYTF. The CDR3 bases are TGTGCCAGCAGCTTAGCGGGTTCTCAATATGGCTACACCTTC.

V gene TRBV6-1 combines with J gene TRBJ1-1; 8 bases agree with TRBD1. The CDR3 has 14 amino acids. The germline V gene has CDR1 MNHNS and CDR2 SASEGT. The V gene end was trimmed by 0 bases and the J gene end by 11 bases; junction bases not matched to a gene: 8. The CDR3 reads CASSEAPDRERAFF. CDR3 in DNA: TGTGCCAGCAGTGAAGCCCCGGACAGGGAACGGGCTTTCTTT.

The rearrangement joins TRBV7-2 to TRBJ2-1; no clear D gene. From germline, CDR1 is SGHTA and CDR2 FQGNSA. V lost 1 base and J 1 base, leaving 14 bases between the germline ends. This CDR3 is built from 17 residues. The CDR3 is CASSLDIGLVSYNEQFF. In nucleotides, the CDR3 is TGTGCCAGCAGCTTAGATATTGGGCTAGTTTCCTACAATGAGCAGTTCTTC.

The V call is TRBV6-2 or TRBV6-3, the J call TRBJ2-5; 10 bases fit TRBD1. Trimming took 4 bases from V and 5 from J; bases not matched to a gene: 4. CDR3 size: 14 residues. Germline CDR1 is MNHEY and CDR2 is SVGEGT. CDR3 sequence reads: CASSLTGGGETQYF. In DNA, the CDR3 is TGTGCCAGCAGTTTGACAGGGGGCGGGGAGACCCAGTACTTC.

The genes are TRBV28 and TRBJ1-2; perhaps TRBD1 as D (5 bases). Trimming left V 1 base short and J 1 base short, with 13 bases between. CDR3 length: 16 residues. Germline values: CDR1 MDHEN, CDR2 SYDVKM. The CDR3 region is CASSLLVTRDNYGYTF. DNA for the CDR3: TGTGCCAGCAGTTTATTAGTAACCAGGGATAACTATGGCTACACCTTC.